A single sample gave rise to the 26 T cell receptor beta chains below, sequenced in a study of human T cells and chemical hapten exposure. One entry per CDR3 protein, called by TCRdb with MiXCR from the 5' RACE reads. In the table there are over 70,000 distinct CDR3 sequences, 15% of which are singletons. Unfractionated whole blood yielded the extracted total RNA. These receptors were collected from a female donor in good health.

The sample holds a few counts of this clonotype. V is TRBV28 and J is TRBJ1-4, with 11 bases aligning to TRBD1. The CDR3 sequence is 18 residues long. V was clipped by 5 bases and J by 0 bases; unmatched bases: 8. The germline V gene encodes CDR1 MDHEN and CDR2 SYDVKM. The CDR3 bases are TGTGCCAGCAGTAAAGGGGGGGGACAGGGGGCAACTAATGAAAAACTGTTTTTT. Its protein product is CASSKGGGQGATNEKLFF.

This clonotype was counted many times. The chain links TRBV6-6 to TRBJ2-1; a possible D gene is TRBD1 (5 bases). Looked up from germline, CDR1 is MNHNY and CDR2 is SVGAGI (reference sequence). V was cut by 8 bases and J by 8 bases, with 16 bases left in between. The CDR3 spans 13 residues. CDR3 residues: CASGAGNFDEQFF. In nucleotides, the CDR3 is TGTGCCAGCGGAGCAGGGAATTTCGATGAGCAGTTCTTC.

This chain uses TRBV7-2 with TRBJ1-6; no clear D gene. Germline loops: CDR1 SGHTA, CDR2 FQGNSA. This CDR3 region has 13 residues. Trimming took 3 bases from V and 10 from J, leaving 10 bases between them. In DNA, the CDR3 is TGTGCCAGCAGCTTGAAAGTGCGATCACCCCTCCACTTT. Its protein product is CASSLKVRSPLHF.

V gene TRBV7-6 combines with J gene TRBJ1-6, with a weak D call TRBD1 (5 bases). CDR1 SGHVS and CDR2 FNYEAQ come from the germline V gene. The CDR3 contains 15 residues. V lost 5 bases, J lost 6 bases, and 14 bases lay in between. Here the CDR3 reads CASSPGRGSNSPLHF. The CDR3 nucleotides are TGTGCCAGCAGCCCAGGGCGGGGCTCTAATTCACCCCTCCACTTT.

The rearrangement links TRBV6-4 to TRBJ2-1; D is perhaps TRBD1 (5 bases). The length of the CDR3 is 13 residues. Germline V gene lookup returns CDR1 MRHNA and CDR2 SNTAGT. The V end lost 3 bases, the J end lost 2 bases, and 5 bases lay between the germline ends. CDR3 bases: TGTGCCAGCAGTGAGGACACCTACAATGAGCAGTTCTTC. This translates into CASSEDTYNEQFF.

V usage is TRBV4-3 and J usage is TRBJ1-1; D perhaps matches TRBD1 (6 bases). The V end was cut by 0 bases, the J end by 3 bases, with 11 bases between. From germline, CDR1 is LGHNA and CDR2 YSLEER. The length of the CDR3 is 15 residues. DNA for the CDR3: TGCGCCAGCAGCCAAGAATTCGGGGGCGACACTGAAGCTTTCTTT. Translation: CASSQEFGGDTEAFF.

This rearrangement joins TRBV20-1 to TRBJ1-3; D is uncertain. Germline CDR1 is DFQATT and CDR2 is SNEGSKA (reference sequence). With 2 bases removed from V and 4 bases from J, the gap between germline ends came to 15 bases. CDR3 length equals 15 residues. The CDR3 bases are TGCAGTGCTAGATACCCATTGGGAGGAGGAAACACCATATATTTT. It is translated as CSARYPLGGGNTIYF.

The chain has TRBV5-1 and TRBJ1-4; possibly TRBD1 for D (6 bases). Per the germline V gene, CDR1 is SGHRS and CDR2 is YFSETQ. There are 16 residues in the CDR3. V was clipped by 2 bases and J by 5 bases, with 16 bases between them. CDR3 protein: CASSFGGGGGNEKLFF. CDR3 coding DNA: TGCGCCAGCAGCTTTGGAGGAGGGGGTGGAAATGAAAAACTGTTTTTT.

This chain joins TRBV7-9 and TRBJ1-1; weak D call: TRBD1 (5 bases). The CDR3 is 11 amino acids. CDR1 SEHNR and CDR2 FQNEAQ come from the germline V gene (reference sequence). V gave up 1 base and J gave up 10 bases, with 7 bases separating them. The CDR3 bases are TGTGCCAGCAGCTTAGAGGGGAGAGCTTTCTTT. Encoded protein: CASSLEGRAFF.

This clonotype was counted only a few times. The V call is TRBV5-5, the J call TRBJ1-4, with D possibly TRBD1 on 5 matching bases. V lost 3 bases and J lost 8, with 14 bases in between. Germline V gives CDR1 SGHKS, CDR2 YYEKEE (reference sequence). CDR3 length: 14 residues. The CDR3 sequence: CASSSGGGGEKLFF. The CDR3 region has the DNA TGTGCCAGCAGCTCTGGGGGTGGCGGCGAAAAACTGTTTTTT.

In this sample, this clonotype turned up many times. The CDR3 DNA follows: TGTGCCAGCAGTTACGGACAGGGCGAGGGGGCTTTCTTT. Its protein is CASSYGQGEGAFF. V is TRBV12-3 or TRBV12-4 and J is TRBJ1-1; 8 nucleotides agree with TRBD1. This CDR3 contains 13 residues. V lost 4 bases to trimming and J lost 11 bases; unmatched junction nucleotides: 9.

This clonotype came up once. The J gene is TRBJ1-1, the V gene TRBV6-1; maybe TRBD1 (6 bases). V was cut by 6 bases and J by 10 bases, with 18 bases left in between. The CDR3 loop spans 13 amino acids. CDR1 and CDR2 from the germline V gene are MNHNS and SASEGT. In DNA, the CDR3 is TGTGCCAGCAGGGAGAACAGGGAAAGTAGAGCTTTCTTT. Its protein is CASRENRESRAFF.

V gene TRBV10-3 combines with J gene TRBJ2-1; D not certain. Germline-derived CDR1 and CDR2 are ENHRY and SYGVKD. This CDR3 contains 12 residues. The germline V and J ends were trimmed by 0 bases and 9 bases, with 6 bases remaining between them. The CDR3 region is CAISESQSEQFF. CDR3 nucleotide sequence: TGTGCCATCAGTGAGTCACAAAGTGAGCAGTTCTTC.

This rearrangement joins TRBV24-1 to TRBJ2-3; the D is unclear. Germline CDR1 reads KGHDR; CDR2 reads SFDVKD. V gave up 4 bases and J gave up 4 bases, with 14 bases separating them. The CDR3 sequence is 15 residues long. The CDR3 spells CATSDYGIGSDTQYF. CDR3 nucleotides: TGTGCCACCAGTGACTATGGGATAGGGTCAGATACGCAGTATTTT.

This clonotype showed up just a few times. This sequence joins TRBV20-1 and TRBJ1-1, with 11 bases that match TRBD1. This CDR3 has 17 residues. V trimming: 1 base; J trimming: 1 base; junction bases outside the gene matches: 8. CDR1 and CDR2 (germline): DFQATT, SNEGSKA (reference sequence). CDR3 DNA sequence: TGCAGTGCTAGAGTTGCGGACAGGGGGCCCCCGAACACTGAAGCTTTCTTT. Encoded protein: CSARVADRGPPNTEAFF.

This clonotype was observed a handful of times. V gene TRBV7-9 combines with J gene TRBJ2-5, with no clear D. V lost 4 bases and J 4 bases, leaving 22 bases between the germline ends. Germline-derived CDR1 and CDR2 are SEHNR and FQNEAQ (reference sequence). There are 17 residues in the CDR3. CDR3 sequence: CASSSPGRRPDLETQYF. Here the CDR3 DNA reads TGTGCCAGCAGCTCCCCGGGTCGCAGGCCAGATCTAGAGACCCAGTACTTC.

The chain couples TRBV7-9 to TRBJ2-3, with 9 nucleotides matching TRBD2. The trim removed 1 base at V and 3 bases at J, leaving 11 bases unmatched. The CDR3 is 18 amino acids. The V gene's germline CDR1 is SEHNR and CDR2 FQNEAQ (reference sequence). CDR3 protein: CASSLGRVAGDGTDTQYF. Here the CDR3 DNA reads TGTGCCAGCAGCTTAGGAAGGGTAGCGGGAGATGGAACAGATACGCAGTATTTT.

The rearrangement joins TRBV2 to TRBJ1-6; the D gene is possibly TRBD1 (5 bases). The CDR3 extends over 13 amino acids. The germline gives CDR1 SNHLY, CDR2 FYNNEI. The ends were cut back, 5 bases at V and 10 bases at J, with 12 bases in the middle. As DNA, the CDR3 is TGTGCCAGCAGTCGGGCTGGGGGATCACCCCTCCACTTT. Protein product: CASSRAGGSPLHF. Together with reference TRBV2 and TRBJ1-6, the CDR3 gives the full variable domain: EPEVTQTPSHQVTQMGQEVILRCVPISNHLYFYWYRQILGQKVEFLVSFYNNEISEKSEIFDDQFSVERPDGSNFTLKIRSTKLEDSAMYFCASSRAGGSPLHFGNGTRLTVT.

The V call is TRBV4-3, the J call TRBJ2-5; D gene uncertain. Germline assignment: CDR1 LGHNA and CDR2 YSLEER. The ends were cut back, 6 bases at V and 0 bases at J, with 8 bases in the middle. This CDR3 comprises 13 residues. The CDR3, as DNA: TGCGCCAGCAGTCGGGTGAACCAAGAGACCCAGTACTTC. It yields the protein CASSRVNQETQYF.

This chain joins TRBV3-1 and TRBJ2-3; TRBD1 matches at 8 bases. The junction had 9 bases not matched to a gene; V was cut back by 1 base and J by 0 bases. This CDR3 is built from 18 residues. CDR1 LGHDT and CDR2 YNNKEL come from the germline V gene (reference sequence). In DNA, the CDR3 is TGTGCCAGCAGCCAAGCCGCACGACAGGGGTCTAGCACAGATACGCAGTATTTT. Its protein product is CASSQAARQGSSTDTQYF.

The V call is TRBV10-3, the J call TRBJ2-1; unclear D gene. Trimming pared 7 bases from V and 10 bases from J, leaving 17 bases between. Germline CDR1 ENHRY, CDR2 SYGVKD. The CDR3 is 13 residues long. CDR3 protein: CAITPGDGWEQFF. DNA for the CDR3: TGTGCCATCACCCCCGGCGATGGCTGGGAGCAGTTCTTC.

This clonotype was counted a few times. The chain joins TRBV20-1 to TRBJ1-5, with D perhaps matching TRBD1 (5 bases). V lost 0 bases and J lost 3, with 9 bases in between. Germline values: CDR1 DFQATT, CDR2 SNEGSKA (reference sequence). The CDR3 loop spans 14 amino acids. This chain's CDR3 is CSARDRASNQPQHF. CDR3 DNA: TGCAGTGCTAGAGACAGGGCATCCAATCAGCCCCAGCATTTT.

A few counts support this clonotype. The CDR3 region is CASSLRGTEYDEQYF. CDR3 DNA: TGTGCCAGCAGTTTAAGGGGGACAGAATATGACGAGCAGTACTTC. This sequence joins TRBV12-3 or TRBV12-4 and TRBJ2-7; TRBD1 aligns across 7 bases. The V and J ends lost 2 bases and 5 bases, in that order; junction bases with no gene match: 9. The CDR3 length is 15 residues.

This clonotype is medium-sized (0.01 to 0.1%) by share. The chain is built from TRBV7-2 and TRBJ1-1, with TRBD1 identical over 10 bases. This CDR3 spans 17 amino acids. With V trimmed by 5 bases and J by 5 bases, 14 bases remained unmatched. CDR1 SGHTA and CDR2 FQGNSA come from the germline V gene. CDR3 region: CASSAGTGVPYGTEAFF. The CDR3 DNA is TGTGCCAGCAGCGCAGGGACAGGGGTCCCCTACGGGACTGAAGCTTTCTTT.

This chain joins TRBV5-1 and TRBJ2-3; 11 positions agree with TRBD2. The CDR3 is 17 residues long. Germline loops: CDR1 SGHRS, CDR2 YFSETQ. Trimming took 4 bases from V and 3 from J; bases not matched to a gene: 10. This chain's CDR3 is CASSVGVAGGLTDTQYF. The DNA of the CDR3 is TGCGCCAGCAGCGTAGGTGTAGCGGGGGGGCTGACAGATACGCAGTATTTT.

This clonotype was seen only a few times. The rearrangement joins TRBV9 to TRBJ1-1; D unclear. V shed 0 bases and J shed 0 bases, with 9 bases lying between them. Germline V lookup: CDR1 SGDLS, CDR2 YYNGEE. The CDR3 consists of 15 residues. The CDR3 reads CASSVAPQLNTEAFF. CDR3 in DNA: TGTGCCAGCAGCGTAGCTCCACAATTGAACACTGAAGCTTTCTTT.